The sample holds a few counts of the clone carrying this T cell receptor beta chain. As yet, its antigen is unknown. V lost 6 bases to trimming and J lost 2 bases, with 6 bases between them. The germline V gene encodes CDR1 DFQATT and CDR2 SNEGSKA (reference sequence). This CDR3 comprises 11 residues. Separate cDNA molecules each had unique molecular identifiers attached to them. Each CDR3 protein gets one entry after TCRdb re-called the 5' RACE reads with MiXCR. In the table there are more than 80,000 distinct CDR3 sequences, about 10% of which are singletons. The data derive from a study of early T cells in non-severe SARS-CoV-2 infection. On the study more broadly: The authors sequenced bulk RNA from unsorted whole blood, leaving chains unpaired. Study results and caveats: Anti-spike CD8 responses were favored by VDJdb matching, which missed private and CD4 specificities.

The chain links TRBV20-1 to TRBJ2-3, with unresolved D. Sequencing was carried out using whole blood. The clonotype was recovered from an adult who was a healthcare worker with PCR-confirmed SARS-CoV-2 infection or an uninfected control (not recorded which). CDR3 protein: CSANPTDTQYF. The CDR3 DNA reads as TGCAGTGCGAACCCCACAGATACGCAGTATTTT.